This T cell receptor (beta chain) comes out of a study of T cells in localized non-small cell lung cancer. The study, taken as a whole, reports: The study linked higher blood T cell density to longer overall survival. There were a median around 60 of the top 100 tumor clones appearing in adjacent lung. Maximal T cell clonality occurred in uninvolved adjacent lung, with tumor ranking below it. Sequence data derive from only one tumor region, so heterogeneity remains possible.

Sequencing used immunoSEQ multiplex PCR; TCRdb keeps in-frame clones, though not all of them. In the table there are under 65,000 clones, approximately 90% of which are singletons. This clone came up once. Antigen specificity is unknown. This CDR3 is built from 12 residues. The V end was cut by 4 bases, the J end by 9 bases, with 10 bases between. Per germline, CDR1 SEHNR and CDR2 FQNEAQ (reference sequence). This chain links TRBV7-9 with TRBJ2-1; D gene uncertain. This clonotype was obtained from a man between 40 and 70 years old with stage I squamous cell lung carcinoma. The source was peripheral blood, collected before any cancer treatment. CDR3 DNA: TGTGCCAGCAGCTCGTTTATGGGTGAGCAGTTCTTC. Translation: CASSSFMGEQFF.